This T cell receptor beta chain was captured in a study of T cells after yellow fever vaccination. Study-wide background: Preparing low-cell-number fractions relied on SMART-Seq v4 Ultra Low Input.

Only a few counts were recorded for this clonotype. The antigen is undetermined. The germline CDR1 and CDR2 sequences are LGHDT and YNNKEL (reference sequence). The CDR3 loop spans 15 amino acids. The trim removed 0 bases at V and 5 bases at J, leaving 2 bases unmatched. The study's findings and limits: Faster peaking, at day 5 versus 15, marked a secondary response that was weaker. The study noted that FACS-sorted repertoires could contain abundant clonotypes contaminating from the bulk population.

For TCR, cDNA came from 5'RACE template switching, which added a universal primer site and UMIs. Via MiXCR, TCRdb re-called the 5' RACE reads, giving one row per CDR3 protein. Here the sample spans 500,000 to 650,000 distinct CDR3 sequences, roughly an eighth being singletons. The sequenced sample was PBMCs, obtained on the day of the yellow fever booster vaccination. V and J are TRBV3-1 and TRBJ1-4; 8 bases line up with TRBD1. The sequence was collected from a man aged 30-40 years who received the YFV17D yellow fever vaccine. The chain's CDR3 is CASSQEAGGNEKLFF. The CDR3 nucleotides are TGTGCCAGCAGCCAAGAGGCAGGGGGCAATGAAAAACTGTTTTTT.